A selection of T cell receptor beta chains follows, all from one sample in a study of blood T cells in healthy people across ages. TCRdb recomputed calls from the 5' RACE reads with MiXCR, one row per CDR3 protein. The top ten hold about 26% of the sample, which has around 600,000 distinct CDR3 sequences, around 48% seen once. Material for sequencing was blood. These receptors all come from a man older than 75 in good health. CDR3s include the opening cysteine and the closing phenylalanine or tryptophan. D genes are given only for firm matches. For some rows the clone size is stated as once, few or many, or as a class when expanded; others skip it.

CDR3,DNA,V,length,J,size,D
CASSSREGANTGELFF,TGTGCCAGCAGTTCTAGGGAGGGGGCGAACACCGGGGAGCTGTTTTTT,TRBV6-6,16,TRBJ2-2,NA,NA
CASSYGTGPSYEQYF,TGTGCCAGCAGTTACGGGACAGGGCCTTCCTACGAGCAGTACTTC,TRBV6-5,15,TRBJ2-7,NA,TRBD1
CATSRELAGASYNEQFF,TGTGCCACCAGCAGAGAACTAGCGGGAGCCTCCTACAATGAGCAGTTCTTC,TRBV15,17,TRBJ2-1,NA,TRBD2
CASSPTTSGLNQPQHF,TGTGCCAGCAGTCCCACGACGAGTGGTTTGAATCAGCCCCAGCATTTT,TRBV6-5,16,TRBJ1-5,many,NA
CASIFGAGSHVPQHF,TGTGCCAGCATCTTTGGGGCAGGCTCTCATGTGCCCCAGCATTTT,TRBV28,15,TRBJ1-5,few,NA
CSVVRDGGLTEAFF,TGCAGCGTTGTAAGGGACGGGGGCCTTACTGAAGCTTTCTTT,TRBV29-1,14,TRBJ1-1,NA,NA
CSARLPGRRYEQYF,TGCAGTGCGCGACTTCCGGGTAGACGCTACGAGCAGTACTTC,TRBV20-1,14,TRBJ2-7,NA,NA
CASGPGTIQETQYF,TGTGCCAGCGGCCCTGGGACTATCCAAGAGACCCAGTACTTC,TRBV11-2,14,TRBJ2-5,NA,TRBD2
CASSPTLSYNEQFF,TGTGCCAGCAGCCCGACACTCTCCTACAATGAGCAGTTCTTC,TRBV7-9,14,TRBJ2-1,NA,NA
CSAGGHSGANVLTF,TGCAGCGCAGGGGGACATTCTGGGGCCAACGTCCTGACTTTC,TRBV29-1,14,TRBJ2-6,few,TRBD1
CASRPLGEGSAEQYF,TGTGCCAGCAGACCCCTGGGGGAGGGCTCCGCCGAGCAGTACTTC,TRBV27,15,TRBJ2-7,NA,TRBD2
CASSPPPGVEKLFF,TGTGCCAGCAGCCCCCCCCCTGGGGTTGAAAAACTGTTTTTT,TRBV7-9,14,TRBJ1-4,NA,NA
CASSTGTSGSSYNEQFF,TGTGCCAGCAGCACCGGGACTAGCGGGTCATCCTACAATGAGCAGTTCTTC,TRBV5-6,17,TRBJ2-1,NA,TRBD2
CASSSGLTGANVLTF,TGCGCCAGCAGCTCAGGTTTGACTGGGGCCAACGTTCTGACTTTC,TRBV5-1,15,TRBJ2-6,NA,NA
CSAGRDGAAGNTIYF,TGCAGTGCTGGACGGGACGGTGCGGCCGGAAACACCATATATTTT,TRBV20-1,15,TRBJ1-3,NA,NA
CASSYATWNTGELFF,TGTGCCAGCAGTTACGCGACTTGGAACACCGGGGAGCTGTTTTTT,TRBV6-2/TRBV6-3,15,TRBJ2-2,few,NA
CASSLGRTIHNEQYF,TGTGCCAGCAGTTTAGGACGGACGATTCACAATGAGCAGTACTTC,TRBV12-3/TRBV12-4,15,TRBJ2-5,NA,NA
CASSPSGQPQETQYF,TGCGCCAGCAGCCCTTCGGGACAGCCACAAGAGACCCAGTACTTC,TRBV4-1,15,TRBJ2-5,NA,TRBD1
CASSRGTDPKNIQYF,TGTGCCAGCAGCCGAGGGACGGACCCCAAAAACATTCAGTACTTC,TRBV7-9,15,TRBJ2-4,many,NA
CASSAQTGFPLHF,TGTGCCAGCAGCGCACAGACAGGTTTTCCCCTCCACTTT,TRBV7-2,13,TRBJ1-6,NA,NA
CASSLLDRTNTEAFF,TGTGCCAGCAGCTTGTTGGACAGAACGAACACTGAAGCTTTCTTT,TRBV27,15,TRBJ1-1,NA,NA
CASSVAGTVETQYF,TGTGCCAGCAGCGTAGCCGGGACGGTTGAGACCCAGTACTTC,TRBV9,14,TRBJ2-5,NA,NA
CASSIGQGASRYGYTF,TGTGCCAGTAGTATTGGGCAGGGGGCGTCTCGGTATGGCTACACCTTC,TRBV19,16,TRBJ1-2,NA,TRBD1
CSVGTDYNSPLHF,TGCAGCGTGGGGACGGACTATAATTCACCCCTCCACTTT,TRBV29-1,13,TRBJ1-6,NA,NA
CASSSPKYGASGRATYNEQFF,TGTGCCAGCAGCTCCCCCAAGTACGGGGCTAGCGGGAGAGCAACCTACAATGAGCAGTTCTTC,TRBV11-1,21,TRBJ2-1,few,TRBD2
CASSVASWSGGSRANVLTF,TGTGCCAGCAGCGTAGCGTCCTGGTCAGGGGGCTCTAGGGCCAACGTCCTGACTTTC,TRBV9,19,TRBJ2-6,NA,TRBD1